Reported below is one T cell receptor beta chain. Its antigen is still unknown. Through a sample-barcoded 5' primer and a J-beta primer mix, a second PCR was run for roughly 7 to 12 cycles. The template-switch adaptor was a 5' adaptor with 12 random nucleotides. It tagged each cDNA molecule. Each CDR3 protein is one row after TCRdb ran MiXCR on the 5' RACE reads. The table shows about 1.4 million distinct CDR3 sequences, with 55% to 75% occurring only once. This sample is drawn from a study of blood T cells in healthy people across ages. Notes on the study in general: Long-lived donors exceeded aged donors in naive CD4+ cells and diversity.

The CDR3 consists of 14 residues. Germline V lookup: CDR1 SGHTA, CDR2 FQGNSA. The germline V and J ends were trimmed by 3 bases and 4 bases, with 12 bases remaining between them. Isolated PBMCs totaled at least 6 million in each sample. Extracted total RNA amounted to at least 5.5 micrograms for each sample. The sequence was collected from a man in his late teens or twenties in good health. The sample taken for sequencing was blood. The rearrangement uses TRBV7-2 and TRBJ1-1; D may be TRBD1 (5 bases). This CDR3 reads CASSLGRFGTEAFF. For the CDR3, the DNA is TGTGCCAGCAGCTTGGGACGCTTCGGCACTGAAGCTTTCTTT. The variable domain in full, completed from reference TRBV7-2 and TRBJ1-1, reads GAGVSQSPSNKVTEKGKDVELRCDPISGHTALYWYRQSLGQGLEFLIYFQGNSAPDKSGLPSDRFSAERTGGSVSTLTIQRTQQEDSAVYLCASSLGRFGTEAFFGQGTRLTVV.